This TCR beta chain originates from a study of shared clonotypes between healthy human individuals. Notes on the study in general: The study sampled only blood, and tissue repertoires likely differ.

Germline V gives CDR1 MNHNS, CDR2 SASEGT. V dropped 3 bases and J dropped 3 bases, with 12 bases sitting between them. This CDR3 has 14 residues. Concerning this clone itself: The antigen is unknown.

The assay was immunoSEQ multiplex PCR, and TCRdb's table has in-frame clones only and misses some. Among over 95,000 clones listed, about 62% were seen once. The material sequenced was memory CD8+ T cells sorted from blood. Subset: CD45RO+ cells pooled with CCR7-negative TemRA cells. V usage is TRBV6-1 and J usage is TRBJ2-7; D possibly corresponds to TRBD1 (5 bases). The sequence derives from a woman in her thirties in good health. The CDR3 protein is CASSDGQGLYEQYF. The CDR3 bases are TGTGCCAGCAGTGACGGGCAGGGCCTCTACGAGCAGTACTTC.